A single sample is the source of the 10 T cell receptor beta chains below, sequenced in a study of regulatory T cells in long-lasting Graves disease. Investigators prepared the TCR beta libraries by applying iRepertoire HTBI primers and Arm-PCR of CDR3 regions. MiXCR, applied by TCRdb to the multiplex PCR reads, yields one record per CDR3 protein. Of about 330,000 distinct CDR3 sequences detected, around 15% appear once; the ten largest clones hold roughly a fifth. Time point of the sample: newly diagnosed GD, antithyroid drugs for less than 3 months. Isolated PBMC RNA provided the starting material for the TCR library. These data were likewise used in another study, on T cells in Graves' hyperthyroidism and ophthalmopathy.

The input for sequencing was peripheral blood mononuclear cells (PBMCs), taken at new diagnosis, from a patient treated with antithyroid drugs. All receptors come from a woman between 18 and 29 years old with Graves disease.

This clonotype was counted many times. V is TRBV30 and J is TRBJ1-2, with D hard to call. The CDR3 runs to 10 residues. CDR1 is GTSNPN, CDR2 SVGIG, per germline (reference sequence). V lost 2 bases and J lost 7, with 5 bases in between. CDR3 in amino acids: CAWSSGGYTF. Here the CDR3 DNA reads TGTGCCTGGAGTTCCGGTGGCTACACCTTC. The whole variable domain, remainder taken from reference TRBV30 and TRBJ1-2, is SQTIHQWPATLVQPVGSPLSLECTVEGTSNPNLYWYRQAAGRGLQLLFYSVGIGQISSEVPQNLSASRPQDRQFILSSKKLLLSDSGFYLCAWSSGGYTFGSGTRLTVV.

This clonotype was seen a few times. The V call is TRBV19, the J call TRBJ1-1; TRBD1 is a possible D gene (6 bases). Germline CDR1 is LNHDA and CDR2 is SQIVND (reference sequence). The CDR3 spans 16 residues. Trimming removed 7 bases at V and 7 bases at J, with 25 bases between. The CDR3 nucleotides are TGTGCCAGTAACCCCGGGCAGGGGCGCGAAAGAAGTGAAGCTTTCTTT. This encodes CASNPGQGRERSEAFF.

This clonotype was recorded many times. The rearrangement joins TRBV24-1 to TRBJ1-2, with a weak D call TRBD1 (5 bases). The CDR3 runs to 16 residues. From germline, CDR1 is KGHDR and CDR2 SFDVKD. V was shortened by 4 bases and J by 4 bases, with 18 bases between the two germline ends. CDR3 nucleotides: TGTGCCACCAGTGACCGTGAGGGACGCGGACTCTATGGCTACACCTTC. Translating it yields CATSDREGRGLYGYTF.

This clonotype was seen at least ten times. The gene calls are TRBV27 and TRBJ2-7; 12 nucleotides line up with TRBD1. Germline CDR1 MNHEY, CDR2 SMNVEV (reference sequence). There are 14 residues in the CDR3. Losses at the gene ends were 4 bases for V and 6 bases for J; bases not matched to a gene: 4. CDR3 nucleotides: TGTGCCAGCAGTTGGGGACAGGGGGCCGGCGAGCAGTACTTC. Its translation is CASSWGQGAGEQYF.

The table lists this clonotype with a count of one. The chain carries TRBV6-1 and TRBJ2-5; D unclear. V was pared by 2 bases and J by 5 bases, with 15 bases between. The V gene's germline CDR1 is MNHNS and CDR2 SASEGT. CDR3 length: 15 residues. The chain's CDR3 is CASSETYPVWETQYF. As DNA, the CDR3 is TGTGCCAGCAGTGAAACATACCCAGTATGGGAGACCCAGTACTTC.

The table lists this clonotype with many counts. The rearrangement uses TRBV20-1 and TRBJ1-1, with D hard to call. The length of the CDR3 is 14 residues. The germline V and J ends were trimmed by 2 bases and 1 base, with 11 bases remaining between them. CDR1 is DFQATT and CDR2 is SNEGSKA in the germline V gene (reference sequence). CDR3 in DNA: TGCAGTGCTAGACTGGGGAACCAGAACACTGAAGCTTTCTTT. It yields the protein CSARLGNQNTEAFF.

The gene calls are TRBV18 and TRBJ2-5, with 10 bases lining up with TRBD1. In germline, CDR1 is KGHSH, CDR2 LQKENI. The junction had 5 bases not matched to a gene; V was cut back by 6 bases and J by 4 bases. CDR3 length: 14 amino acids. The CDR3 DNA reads TGTGCCAGCTCGCGGACAGGGGGGAGAGAGACCCAGTACTTC. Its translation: CASSRTGGRETQYF.

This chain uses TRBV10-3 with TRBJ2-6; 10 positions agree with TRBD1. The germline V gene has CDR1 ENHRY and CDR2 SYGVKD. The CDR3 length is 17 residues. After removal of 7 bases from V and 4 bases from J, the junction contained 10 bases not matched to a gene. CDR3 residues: CAITGTGAIVGANVLTF. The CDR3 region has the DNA TGTGCCATCACCGGGACAGGGGCTATCGTCGGGGCCAACGTCCTGACTTTC.

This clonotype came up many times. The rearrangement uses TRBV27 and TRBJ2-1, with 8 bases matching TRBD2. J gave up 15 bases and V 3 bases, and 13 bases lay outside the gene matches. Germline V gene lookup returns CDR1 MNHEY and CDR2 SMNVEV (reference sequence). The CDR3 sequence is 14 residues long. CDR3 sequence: CASSFGRGGPKLFF. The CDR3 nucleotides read TGTGCCAGCAGTTTTGGTCGGGGGGGCCCCAAACTGTTCTTC.

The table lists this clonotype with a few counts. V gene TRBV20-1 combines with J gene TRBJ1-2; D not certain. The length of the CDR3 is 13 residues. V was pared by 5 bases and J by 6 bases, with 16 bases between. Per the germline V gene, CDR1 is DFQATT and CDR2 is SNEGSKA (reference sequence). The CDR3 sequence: CSAQAAKRNGYTF. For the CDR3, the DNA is TGCAGTGCTCAGGCTGCCAAGCGGAATGGCTACACCTTC.